This TCR beta chain was identified during a study of T cells in Graves' hyperthyroidism and ophthalmopathy. The V gene end was trimmed by 0 bases and the J gene end by 4 bases; junction bases not matched to a gene: 6. CDR1 and CDR2 from the germline V gene are GTSNPN and SVGIG (reference sequence). CDR3 length: 14 residues. Amplification of TCR beta CDR3 regions used RNA as the template. The HTBI primer set was used in a first-round RT-PCR of the TCR CDR3. TCRdb recomputed calls from the multiplex PCR reads with MiXCR, one row per CDR3 protein. The sample consists of hundreds of thousands of distinct CDR3 sequences, 30% to 40% of them appearing once. Graves' hyperthyroidism qualified as stable when ophthalmopathy did not progress within 18 months. PBMCs stemmed from around 9.3 ml fresh peripheral blood.

Sequencing was carried out using blood. The TCR comes from a woman aged 40 to 50 with Graves' hyperthyroidism. The chain has TRBV30 and TRBJ2-7, with TRBD1 identical over 7 bases. In DNA, the CDR3 is TGTGCCTGGAGTGTACTCGAGGGGGCGTACGAGCAGTACTTC. This sequence encodes CAWSVLEGAYEQYF.